Detailed here is one TCR beta chain. Original processing notes: Estimation of nucleated cell counts relied on the amplification of reference gene primers. Profiling relied on immunoSEQ multiplex PCR, and the TCRdb table lists in-frame clones only, not all of them. D and trimming were read from the DNA, whereas the V and J calls and clone size are those reported in that table. This sample yields fewer than 300,000 clones, of which roughly 84% are seen a single time; roughly 3.1% belongs to the top ten. The CDR3 is 15 amino acids. In germline, CDR1 is SGHNT, CDR2 YYREEE (reference sequence). The J segment lost 8 bases and the V segment lost 0 bases, leaving 5 bases of the junction unmatched. This sample is drawn from a study of blood T cell repertoires in COVID-19. Study-level information: Sites across the United States, Italy and Spain contributed samples from acute and convalescent COVID-19. PBMCs, B-cell-depleted T cells, or T cells were the source of the cDNA or gDNA that made up the material.

The material sequenced was peripheral blood. The source of this sequence is a woman between 18 and 29 years old with acute or convalescent COVID-19. V and J are TRBV5-4 and TRBJ2-2; TRBD2 aligns across 9 bases. The CDR3 sequence is CASSLALAGRGELFF. CDR3 in DNA: TGTGCCAGCAGCTTGGCCCTAGCGGGACGTGGGGAGCTGTTTTTT.